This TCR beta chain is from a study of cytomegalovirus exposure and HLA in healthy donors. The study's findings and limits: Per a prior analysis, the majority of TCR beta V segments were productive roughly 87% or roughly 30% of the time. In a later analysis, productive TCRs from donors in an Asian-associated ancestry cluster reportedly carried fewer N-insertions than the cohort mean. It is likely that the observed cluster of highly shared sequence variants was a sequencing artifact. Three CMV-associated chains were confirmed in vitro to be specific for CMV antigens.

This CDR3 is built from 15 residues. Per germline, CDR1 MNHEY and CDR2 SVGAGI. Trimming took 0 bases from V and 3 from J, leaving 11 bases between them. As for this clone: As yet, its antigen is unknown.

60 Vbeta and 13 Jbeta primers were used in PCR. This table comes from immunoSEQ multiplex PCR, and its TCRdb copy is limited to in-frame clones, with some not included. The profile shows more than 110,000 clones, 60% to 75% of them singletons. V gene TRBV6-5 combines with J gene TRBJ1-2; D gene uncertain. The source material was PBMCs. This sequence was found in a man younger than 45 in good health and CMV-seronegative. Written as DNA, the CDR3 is TGTGCCAGCAGTTACTCGCTCGGACTTGACTATGGCTACACCTTC. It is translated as CASSYSLGLDYGYTF.